This record concerns one TCR beta chain sequence. The draw for each donor consisted of a single 2.5 ml blood sample. Whole-blood RNA isolation (total RNA) proceeded without T cell sorting. The data were obtained in a study of monozygotic twins with inflammatory bowel disease. UMIs that included a 6-nucleotide sample barcode were added by template switching, which took place during cDNA synthesis. TCRdb reprocessed the 5' RACE reads; each CDR3 protein has one entry and no DNA is given. This sample's table has approximately 390,000 distinct CDR3 sequences. CDR1 and CDR2 from the germline V gene are DFQATT and SNEGSKA (reference sequence). The CDR3 contains 12 residues.

The V gene is TRBV20-1, the J gene TRBJ1-1. Sequenced sample: blood. The TCR was taken from a human donor with ulcerative colitis or Crohn's disease, or a healthy co-twin of an affected twin (not recorded which). The CDR3 here is CSARDRVIEAFF.